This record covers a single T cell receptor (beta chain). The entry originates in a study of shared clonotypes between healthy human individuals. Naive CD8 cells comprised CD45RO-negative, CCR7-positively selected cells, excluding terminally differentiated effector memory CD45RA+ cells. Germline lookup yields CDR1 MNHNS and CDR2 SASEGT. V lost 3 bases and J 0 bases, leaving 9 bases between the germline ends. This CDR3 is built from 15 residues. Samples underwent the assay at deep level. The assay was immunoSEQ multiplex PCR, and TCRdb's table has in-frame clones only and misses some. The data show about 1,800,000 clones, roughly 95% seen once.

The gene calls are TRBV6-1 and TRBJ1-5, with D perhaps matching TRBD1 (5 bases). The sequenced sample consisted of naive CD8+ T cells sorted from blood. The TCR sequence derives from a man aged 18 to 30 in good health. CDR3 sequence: CASSDEGLSNQPQHF. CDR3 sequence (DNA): TGTGCCAGCAGTGATGAGGGGCTTAGCAATCAGCCCCAGCATTTT.